These T cell receptor beta chains were read from a single sample in a study of human T cells and chemical hapten exposure. Each CDR3 protein is one row after TCRdb ran MiXCR on the RACE reads. The sample lists around 110,000 distinct CDR3 sequences, roughly 12% occurring once. The sample was whole blood, taken in connection with sensitization to the hapten diphenylcyclopropenone (DPC). The receptors come from a woman in her forties or fifties with alopecia areata. Some clones in this sample may be carry-over from other donors' samples. Each CDR3 is given with its conserved first and last residue. The D gene is left open where the match is weak. A row's size may be missing; if present it is once, few, many or a size class.

J gene	clone size	V gene	D gene	CDR3 protein	CDR3 DNA
TRBJ2-7	.	TRBV7-6	.	CASSSRVGVGNEQYF	TGTGCCAGCAGCTCCCGGGTGGGGGTCGGGAACGAGCAGTACTTC
TRBJ1-1	many	TRBV18	.	CASTLWPPAGNTEAFF	TGTGCCAGTACCCTTTGGCCCCCGGCGGGGAACACTGAAGCTTTCTTT
TRBJ1-2	many	TRBV3-1	.	CASSQVLDTNYGYTF	TGTGCCAGCAGCCAAGTCCTCGACACTAACTATGGCTACACCTTC
TRBJ1-4	many	TRBV7-8	.	CASSLRAQGRDEKLFF	TGTGCCAGCAGCTTAAGGGCTCAGGGGAGGGATGAAAAACTGTTTTTT
TRBJ2-7	many	TRBV6-5	TRBD2	CASSSAGGREQYF	TGTGCCAGCTCCTCTGCGGGAGGGAGAGAGCAGTACTTC
TRBJ2-7	.	TRBV6-5	.	CASSYSTQVSYEQYF	TGTGCCAGCAGTTACTCGACCCAGGTTTCGTACGAGCAGTACTTC
TRBJ2-7	many	TRBV9	TRBD2	CASSGGSGRVYEQYF	TGTGCCAGCAGCGGAGGAAGCGGGAGGGTCTACGAGCAGTACTTC
TRBJ2-4	few	TRBV20-1	TRBD2	CSAIRLAGGQAAKNIQYF	TGCAGTGCTATCAGACTAGCGGGGGGGCAAGCGGCCAAAAACATTCAGTACTTC
TRBJ2-1	.	TRBV12-3/TRBV12-4	.	CASSPSREQFF	TGTGCCAGCAGTCCGTCGCGGGAGCAGTTCTTC
TRBJ1-5	.	TRBV19	.	CASSIRYFGQGNQPQHF	TGTGCCAGTAGTATCCGGTATTTTGGCCAGGGAAATCAGCCCCAGCATTTT
TRBJ2-1	.	TRBV28	.	CASSLFTSGDNEQFF	TGTGCCAGCAGTTTATTCACGTCAGGGGACAATGAGCAGTTCTTC
TRBJ1-1	many	TRBV11-2	.	CASSLVVETEAFF	TGTGCCAGCAGCTTAGTAGTGGAGACTGAAGCTTTCTTT
TRBJ1-1	.	TRBV12-3/TRBV12-4	.	CASSFGGANTEAFF	TGTGCCAGCAGTTTTGGGGGGGCGAACACTGAAGCTTTCTTT
TRBJ2-2	.	TRBV24-1	.	CATRGEGATGELFF	TGTGCCACCAGGGGTGAGGGAGCCACCGGGGAGCTGTTTTTT
TRBJ2-1	many	TRBV12-3/TRBV12-4	TRBD2	CASSTLAGVGEQFF	TGTGCCAGCAGCACCCTAGCGGGAGTAGGTGAGCAGTTCTTC
TRBJ1-1	.	TRBV10-3	.	CAISPGQIDTEAFF	TGTGCCATCAGCCCGGGGCAGATCGACACTGAAGCTTTCTTT
TRBJ2-1	few	TRBV3-1	TRBD2	CASSTRPGLAGTYNEQFF	TGTGCCAGCAGCACCCGCCCGGGACTAGCGGGGACTTACAATGAGCAGTTCTTC
TRBJ2-7	.	TRBV20-1	.	CSANILNSDEQYF	TGCAGTGCCAACATACTGAACAGTGACGAGCAGTACTTC
TRBJ2-6	.	TRBV10-3	.	CAPKYLLKFSGANVLTF	TGTGCCCCCAAATACCTACTGAAGTTTTCTGGGGCCAACGTCCTGACTTTC
TRBJ1-3	few	TRBV7-2	.	CASSLVALGGNTIYF	TGTGCCAGCAGCTTAGTTGCGCTAGGAGGAAACACCATATATTTT
TRBJ2-1	.	TRBV7-2	TRBD2	CASSLAILAGNEQFF	TGTGCCAGCAGCTTAGCGATCCTAGCGGGAAATGAGCAGTTCTTC
TRBJ2-2	.	TRBV28	TRBD1	CASLQGVPGELFF	TGTGCCAGCTTGCAGGGGGTTCCCGGGGAGCTGTTTTTT
TRBJ2-1	.	TRBV6-2/TRBV6-3	TRBD2	CASSYTGTGGEEQFF	TGTGCCAGCAGTTATACGGGTACGGGAGGAGAAGAGCAGTTCTTC
TRBJ2-3	few	TRBV5-1	TRBD1	CASSLAQTGGQDTQYF	TGCGCCAGCAGCTTGGCCCAGACAGGGGGCCAAGATACGCAGTATTTT
TRBJ2-3	few	TRBV7-9	.	CASSLISTDTQYF	TGTGCCAGCAGCTTAATTAGCACAGATACGCAGTATTTT
TRBJ1-6	once	TRBV7-9	.	CASSDGHTQNSPLHF	TGTGCCAGCAGCGACGGACACACCCAGAATTCACCCCTCCACTTT
TRBJ2-3	.	TRBV7-2	TRBD2	CASKIAGGNTDTQYF	TGTGCCAGCAAAATAGCGGGAGGCAACACAGATACGCAGTATTTT
TRBJ2-2	.	TRBV12-3/TRBV12-4	.	CASSYRVHSGELFF	TGTGCCAGCAGTTATAGGGTCCATTCCGGGGAGCTGTTTTTT